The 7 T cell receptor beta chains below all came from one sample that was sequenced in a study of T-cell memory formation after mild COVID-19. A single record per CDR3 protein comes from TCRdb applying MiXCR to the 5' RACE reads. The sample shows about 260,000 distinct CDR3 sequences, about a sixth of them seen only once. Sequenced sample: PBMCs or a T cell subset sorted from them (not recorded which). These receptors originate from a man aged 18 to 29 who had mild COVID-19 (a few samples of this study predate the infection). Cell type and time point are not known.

The CDR3 sequence is CASTGGGRAWEQFF. DNA of the CDR3: TGTGCCAGCACCGGGGGAGGGCGGGCGTGGGAGCAGTTCTTC. The V gene is TRBV7-2, the J gene TRBJ2-1; 7 bases are a match to TRBD2. V shed 7 bases, J shed 10 bases, and the junction held 13 bases outside the gene matches. The CDR3 length is 14 residues. CDR1 SGHTA and CDR2 FQGNSA come from the germline V gene.

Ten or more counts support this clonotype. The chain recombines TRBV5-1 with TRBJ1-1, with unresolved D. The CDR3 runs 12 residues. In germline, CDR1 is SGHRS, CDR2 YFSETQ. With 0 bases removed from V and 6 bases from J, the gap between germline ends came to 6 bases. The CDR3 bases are TGCGCCAGCAGCTTGGAAGGCCCTGAAGCTTTCTTT. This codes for CASSLEGPEAFF.

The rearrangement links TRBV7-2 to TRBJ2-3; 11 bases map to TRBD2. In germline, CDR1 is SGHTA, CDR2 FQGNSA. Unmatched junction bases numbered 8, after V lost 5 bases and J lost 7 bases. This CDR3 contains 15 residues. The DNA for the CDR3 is TGTGCCAGCAGCCTTGTAGCGGGGGGGCCGAATACGCAGTATTTT. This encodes CASSLVAGGPNTQYF.

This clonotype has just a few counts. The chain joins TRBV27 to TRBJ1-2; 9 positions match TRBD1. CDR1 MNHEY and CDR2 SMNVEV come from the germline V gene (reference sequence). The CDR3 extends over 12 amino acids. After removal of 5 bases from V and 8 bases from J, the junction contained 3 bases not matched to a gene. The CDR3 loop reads CASSDGTGGYTF. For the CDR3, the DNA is TGTGCCAGCAGTGACGGGACAGGGGGCTACACCTTC.

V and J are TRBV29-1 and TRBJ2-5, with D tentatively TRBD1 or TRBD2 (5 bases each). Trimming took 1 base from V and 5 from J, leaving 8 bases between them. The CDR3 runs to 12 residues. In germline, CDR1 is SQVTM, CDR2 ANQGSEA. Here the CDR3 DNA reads TGCAGCGTTGAAGGGGGGACCGAGACCCAGTACTTC. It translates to CSVEGGTETQYF.

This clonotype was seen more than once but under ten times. The CDR3 spells CASSGQAYNEQFF. DNA for the CDR3: TGTGCCAGCAGTGGACAGGCCTACAATGAGCAGTTCTTC. The chain joins TRBV2 to TRBJ2-1; D is perhaps TRBD1 (6 bases). The germline gives CDR1 SNHLY, CDR2 FYNNEI. The CDR3 has 13 residues. Between the trimmed V and J ends, which lost 4 bases and 2 bases, there was a span of 6 bases.

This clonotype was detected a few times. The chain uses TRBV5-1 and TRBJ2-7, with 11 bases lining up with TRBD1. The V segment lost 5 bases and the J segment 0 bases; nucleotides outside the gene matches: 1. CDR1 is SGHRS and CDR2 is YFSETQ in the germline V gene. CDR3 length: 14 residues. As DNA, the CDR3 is TGCGCCAGCAGAGGACAGGGGGCCTCCTACGAGCAGTACTTC. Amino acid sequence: CASRGQGASYEQYF.